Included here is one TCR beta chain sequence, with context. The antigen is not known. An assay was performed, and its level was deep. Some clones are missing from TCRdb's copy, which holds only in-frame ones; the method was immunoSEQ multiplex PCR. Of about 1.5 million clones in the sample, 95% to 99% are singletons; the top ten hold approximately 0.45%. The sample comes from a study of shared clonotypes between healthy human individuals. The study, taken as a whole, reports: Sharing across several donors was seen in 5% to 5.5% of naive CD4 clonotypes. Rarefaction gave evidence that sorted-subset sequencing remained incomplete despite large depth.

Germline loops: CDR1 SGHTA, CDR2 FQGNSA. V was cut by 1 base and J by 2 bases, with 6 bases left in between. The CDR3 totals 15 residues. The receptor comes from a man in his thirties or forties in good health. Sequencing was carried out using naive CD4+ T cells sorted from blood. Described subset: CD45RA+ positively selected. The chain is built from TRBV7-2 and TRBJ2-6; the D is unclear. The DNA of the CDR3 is TGTGCCAGCAGCTTAGAGACGGCTGGGGCCAACGTCCTGACTTTC. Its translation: CASSLETAGANVLTF.